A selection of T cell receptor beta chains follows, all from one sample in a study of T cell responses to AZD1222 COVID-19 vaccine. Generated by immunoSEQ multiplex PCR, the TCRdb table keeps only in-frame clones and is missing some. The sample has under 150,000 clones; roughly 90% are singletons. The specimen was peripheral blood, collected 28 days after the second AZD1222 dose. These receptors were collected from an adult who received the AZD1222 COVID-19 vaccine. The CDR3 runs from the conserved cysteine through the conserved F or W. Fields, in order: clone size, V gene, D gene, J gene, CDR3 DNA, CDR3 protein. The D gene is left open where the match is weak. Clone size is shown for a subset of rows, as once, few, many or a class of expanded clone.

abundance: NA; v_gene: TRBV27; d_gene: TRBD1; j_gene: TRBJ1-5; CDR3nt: TGTGCCAGCAGTTCGGACAGGGCAAATCAGCCCCAGCATTTT; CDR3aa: CASSSDRANQPQHF
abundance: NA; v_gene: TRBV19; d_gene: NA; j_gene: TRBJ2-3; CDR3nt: TGTGCCAGTAGTATAGTACAGCCAGGCACAGATACGCAGTATTTT; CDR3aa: CASSIVQPGTDTQYF
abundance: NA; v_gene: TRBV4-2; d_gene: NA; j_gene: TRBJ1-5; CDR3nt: TGTGCCAGCAGCCCCCGGGGGTATAGCAATCAGCCCCAGCATTTT; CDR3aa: CASSPRGYSNQPQHF
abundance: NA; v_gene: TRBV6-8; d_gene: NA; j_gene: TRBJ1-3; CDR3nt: TGTGCCACCCTGCCCAGGGGCTCTTTCTCTGGAAACACCATATATTTT; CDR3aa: CATLPRGSFSGNTIYF
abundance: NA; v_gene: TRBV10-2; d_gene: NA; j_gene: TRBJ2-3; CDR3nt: TGCGCCAGTTCTGTTTTATCAGATACGCAGTATTTT; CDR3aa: CASSVLSDTQYF
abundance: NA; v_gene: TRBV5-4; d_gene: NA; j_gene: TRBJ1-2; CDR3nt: TGTGCCAGCAGCTTGGGAGCCAGGGGTGACGATAACTATGGCTACACCTTC; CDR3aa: CASSLGARGDDNYGYTF
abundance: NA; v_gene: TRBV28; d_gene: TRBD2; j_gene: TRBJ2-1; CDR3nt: TGTGCCAGCTTCTCCGGGACTACCGCCTACAATGAGCAGTTCTTC; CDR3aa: CASFSGTTAYNEQFF
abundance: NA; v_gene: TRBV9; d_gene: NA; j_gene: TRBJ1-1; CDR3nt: TGTGCCAGCAGCCCCGACGGGTGGACTGAAGCTTTCTTT; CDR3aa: CASSPDGWTEAFF
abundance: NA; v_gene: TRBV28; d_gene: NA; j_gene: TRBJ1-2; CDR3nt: TGTGCCAGCAGTCCTAGGCCCCGACAGTCTAACTATGGCTACACCTTC; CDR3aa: CASSPRPRQSNYGYTF
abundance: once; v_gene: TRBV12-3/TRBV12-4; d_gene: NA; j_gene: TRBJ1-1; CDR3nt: TGTGCCAGCAGACAACAGGCGGGGGAAGCTTTCTTT; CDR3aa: CASRQQAGEAFF
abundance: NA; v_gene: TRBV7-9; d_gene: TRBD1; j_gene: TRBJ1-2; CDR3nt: TGTGCCAGCAGCTTCGGGACAGACGATGGCTACACCTTC; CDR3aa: CASSFGTDDGYTF
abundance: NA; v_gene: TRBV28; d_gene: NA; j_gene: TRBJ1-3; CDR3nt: TGTGCCAGCAGTTTAGCCGGGACACTCTCTGGAAACACCATATATTTT; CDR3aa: CASSLAGTLSGNTIYF
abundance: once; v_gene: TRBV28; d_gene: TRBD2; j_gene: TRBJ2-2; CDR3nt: TGTGCCAGCAGTTTAGGACTAGCGGGAGGCCCACACGCGGAGCTGTTTTTT; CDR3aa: CASSLGLAGGPHAELFF
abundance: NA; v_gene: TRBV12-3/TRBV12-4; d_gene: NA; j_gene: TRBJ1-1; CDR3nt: TGTGCCAGCAGTGGTCATAGGAACACTGAAGCTTTCTTT; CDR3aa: CASSGHRNTEAFF
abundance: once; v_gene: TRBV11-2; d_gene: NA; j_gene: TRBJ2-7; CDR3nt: TGTGCCAGCAGCATAGTGGGACCCCACGAGCAGTACTTC; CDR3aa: CASSIVGPHEQYF
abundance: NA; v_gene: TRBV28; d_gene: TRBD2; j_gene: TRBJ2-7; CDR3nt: TGTGCCACCGGGTGGGCTAGCGGGAGTAGTGACGAGCAGTACTTC; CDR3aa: CATGWASGSSDEQYF
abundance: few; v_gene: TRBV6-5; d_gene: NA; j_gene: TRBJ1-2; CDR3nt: TGTGCCAGCAGTTCCTCGACGGAGTATGGCTACACCTTC; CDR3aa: CASSSSTEYGYTF
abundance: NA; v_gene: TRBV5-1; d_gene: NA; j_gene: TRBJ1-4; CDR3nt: TGCGCCAGCAGCTTTGGGGGAGGAGGGGAAAAACTGTTTTTT; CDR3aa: CASSFGGGGEKLFF
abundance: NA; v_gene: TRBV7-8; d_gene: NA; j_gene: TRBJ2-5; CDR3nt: TGTGCCAGCAGCTTAGTCTCCCGGACACAAGAGACCCAGTACTTC; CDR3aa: CASSLVSRTQETQYF
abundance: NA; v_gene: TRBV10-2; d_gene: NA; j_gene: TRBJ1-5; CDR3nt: TGCGCCAGCAGTGACCTCGGGGGGGGGAACGGCAATCAGCCCCAGCATTTT; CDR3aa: CASSDLGGGNGNQPQHF
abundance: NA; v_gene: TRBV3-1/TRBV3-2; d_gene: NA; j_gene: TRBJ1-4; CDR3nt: TGTGCCAGCAGCCAATTTGGGGGCGGAACTAATGAAAAACTGTTTTTT; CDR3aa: CASSQFGGGTNEKLFF
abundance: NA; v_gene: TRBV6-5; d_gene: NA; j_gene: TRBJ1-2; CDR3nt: TGTGCCAGCCAGGGGAGGTGGAGTGGCTACACCTTC; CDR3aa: CASQGRWSGYTF
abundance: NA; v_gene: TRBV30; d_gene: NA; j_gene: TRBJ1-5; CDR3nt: TGTGCCTGGAGTCAACAAGATAATCAGCCCCAGCATTTT; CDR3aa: CAWSQQDNQPQHF
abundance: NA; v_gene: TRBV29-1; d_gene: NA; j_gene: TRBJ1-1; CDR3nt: TGCAGCGCCAGACTGTCGAGGGAGAACACTGAAGCTTTCTTT; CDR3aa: CSARLSRENTEAFF
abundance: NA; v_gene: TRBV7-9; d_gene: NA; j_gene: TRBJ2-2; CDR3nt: TGTGCCAGCAGCTTTAGGGCAGAAGGTTACACCGGGGAGCTGTTTTTT; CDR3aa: CASSFRAEGYTGELFF
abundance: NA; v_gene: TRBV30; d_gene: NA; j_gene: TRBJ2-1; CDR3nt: TGTGCCTGGATGGGTGGGATAGGTGAGCAGTTCTTC; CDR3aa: CAWMGGIGEQFF
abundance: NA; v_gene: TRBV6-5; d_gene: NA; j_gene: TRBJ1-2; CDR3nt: TGTGCCAGCAGCGGAGGGGGGGCGGGAAACTATGGCTACACCTTC; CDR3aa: CASSGGGAGNYGYTF
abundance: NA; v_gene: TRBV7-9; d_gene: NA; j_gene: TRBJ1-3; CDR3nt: TGTGCCAGCAGCGTCGGGATCCCTGGAAACACCATATATTTT; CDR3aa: CASSVGIPGNTIYF
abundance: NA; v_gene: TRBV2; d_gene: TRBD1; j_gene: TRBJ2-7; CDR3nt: TGTGCCAGCGGGGACAGGGGGTCTGACGAGCAGTACTTC; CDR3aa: CASGDRGSDEQYF
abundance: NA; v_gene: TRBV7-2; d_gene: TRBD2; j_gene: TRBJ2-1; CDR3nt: TGTGCCAGCAGCGCCGCTAGCGGGGATTACAATGAGCAGTTCTTC; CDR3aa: CASSAASGDYNEQFF